These 2 T cell receptor beta chains were sequenced from one sample in a study of beta chain features in type 1 diabetes. Reverse transcribing all isolated RNA meant expressed TCRB transcripts were sequenced. Generated by immunoSEQ multiplex PCR, the TCRdb table keeps only in-frame clones and is missing some. This table holds about 140,000 clones, 6.5% to 8.5% found once. Sequenced input: central memory CD4+ T cells from blood. These receptors all stem from a woman in her 30s in good health.

V is TRBV9 and J is TRBJ1-2; 11 bases line up with TRBD1. The CDR3 loop spans 16 amino acids. CDR1 and CDR2 (germline): SGDLS, YYNGEE. Germline trimming cut 4 bases from V and 5 bases from J; bases unmatched to any gene: 10. The CDR3 reads CASSSWTGGAGYGYTF. The CDR3 coding sequence is TGTGCCAGCAGCTCATGGACAGGGGGCGCGGGTTATGGCTACACCTTC.

V usage is TRBV10-3 and J usage is TRBJ1-5; D uncertain. The CDR3 runs 13 residues. The V gene lost 2 bases and the J gene lost 4 bases, with 6 bases spanning the gap. The germline gives CDR1 ENHRY, CDR2 SYGVKD. DNA of the CDR3: TGTGCCATCAGTGAGCAAATTAATCAGCCCCAGCATTTT. The encoded protein is CAISEQINQPQHF.